These T cell receptor beta chains were read from a single sample in a study of cytomegalovirus exposure and HLA in healthy donors. Repertoires were generated with immunoSEQ multiplex PCR, while TCRdb's copy carries only in-frame clones and drops some. Here the sample table reports fewer than 100,000 clones. The specimen sequenced was PBMCs. These receptors all come from a woman aged 60-75 years in good health and CMV-seronegative. Each CDR3 is given without its conserved first and last residue. The order of the fields is J gene, V gene, CDR3 protein.

TRBJ1-2 | TRBV5-1 | ASSLGGTGGADGYT
TRBJ1-5 | TRBV28 | ASRWGGDSNQPQH
TRBJ2-1 | TRBV19 | ASSKETGSSYNEQF
TRBJ2-7 | TRBV28 | ASSFGGTYEQY
TRBJ2-7 | TRBV29-1 | SVLTFTGYEQY
TRBJ2-2 | TRBV7-2 | ASSLNRNTGELF
TRBJ2-5 | TRBV15 | ATTPQISGETQY
TRBJ2-1 | TRBV11-3 | ASSFSGGTYNEQF
. | TRBV9 | ASSPGTSGPYEQY
TRBJ2-3 | TRBV4-2 | ASGEGGDTDTQY
TRBJ1-1 | TRBV6-5 | ASSQGQGAVTEAF
TRBJ2-7 | TRBV29-1 | SVEEAGVDEQY
TRBJ2-1 | TRBV5-8 | ASSPTGLAAYNEQF